This T cell receptor (beta chain) was sequenced during a study of T cells in narcolepsy. Looking at the study overall: Healthy controls were enrolled alongside patients with narcolepsy type 1 or type 2.

As concerns this clone: Its target is not known.

The repertoire was sequenced with immunoSEQ multiplex PCR; TCRdb's copy has only in-frame clones and lacks some. The table lists 36,000 or so clones, about nine tenths of them singletons. Findings and limits, study-wide: Autoreactive clone sequences were missing from some blood memory CD4+ repertoires.

The sample taken for sequencing was CD45RA- memory CD4+ T cells from PBMCs. The receptor was derived from a human donor with narcolepsy.

CDR3 DNA: TGTGCTAGTGGTTTCTTGGCAGGGTCGGTATTAAGGCACACCGGGGAGCTGTTTTTT. This encodes CASGFLAGSVLRHTGELFF. The chain employs TRBV12-5 and TRBJ2-2, with TRBD1 as a possible D gene (5 bases). Trimming left V 3 bases short and J 3 bases short, with 23 bases between. Per the germline V gene, CDR1 is LGHNT and CDR2 is FRNRAP. The CDR3 runs 19 residues.